These 19 T cell receptor beta chains came from one sample sequenced in a study of T cells after yellow fever vaccination. Using its own MiXCR run on the 5' RACE reads, TCRdb lists one record per CDR3 protein. The repertoire holds approximately 300,000 distinct CDR3 sequences, with roughly 6.8% as singletons. This specimen consisted of PBMCs, obtained more than 35 days after the first yellow fever vaccination. The receptors stem from a man between 18 and 35 years old who received the YFV17D yellow fever vaccine.

This chain connects TRBV6-1 to TRBJ1-6; D remains unclear. CDR1 and CDR2 (germline): MNHNS, SASEGT. The CDR3 length is 17 residues. V lost 0 bases and J 0 bases, leaving 9 bases between the germline ends. The CDR3 region has the DNA TGTGCCAGCAGTGAAGCTGTTAGGAGCTCCTATAATTCACCCCTCCACTTT. Its translation is CASSEAVRSSYNSPLHF.

The chain uses TRBV20-1 and TRBJ2-1, with unresolved D. Trimming removed 1 base at V and 0 bases at J, with 7 bases between. The CDR3 is 14 amino acids. Germline V CDR1 and CDR2: DFQATT, SNEGSKA (reference sequence). The CDR3 bases are TGCAGTGCTAGAGGAGTGAGCTCCTACAATGAGCAGTTCTTC. It is translated as CSARGVSSYNEQFF.

The rearrangement uses TRBV6-5 and TRBJ1-6; D uncertain. The germline gives CDR1 MNHEY, CDR2 SVGAGI. Deletions cut 4 bases from V and 8 bases from J, with 6 bases between. The CDR3 runs 12 residues. CDR3 sequence: CASSSGYSPLHF. The CDR3 coding sequence is TGTGCCAGCAGTTCAGGATATTCACCCCTCCACTTT.

This clonotype was seen more than once but under ten times. This sequence joins TRBV7-9 and TRBJ2-2; possibly TRBD1 for D (6 bases). V lost 7 bases to trimming and J lost 3 bases, with 18 bases between them. Germline lookup yields CDR1 SEHNR and CDR2 FQNEAQ (reference sequence). The CDR3 sequence is 16 residues long. The CDR3 DNA reads TGTGCCAGCAACGAAGGGGGTTACTGGGACACCGGGGAGCTGTTTTTT. This encodes CASNEGGYWDTGELFF.

Ten or more counts support this clonotype. The gene calls are TRBV4-2 and TRBJ2-2, with D maybe TRBD2 (6 bases). Looked up from germline, CDR1 is LGHNA and CDR2 is YNFKEQ. The germline V and J ends were trimmed by 7 bases and 6 bases, with 18 bases remaining between them. This CDR3 comprises 15 residues. CDR3 nucleotide sequence: TGTGCCAGCAACACGAGGCCGGGGGACCCCGGGGAGCTGTTTTTT. Amino acids: CASNTRPGDPGELFF.

This clonotype has a handful of counts. This sequence joins TRBV30 and TRBJ2-4; D may be TRBD2 (6 bases). Germline values: CDR1 GTSNPN, CDR2 SVGIG (reference sequence). This CDR3 comprises 14 residues. Between the trimmed V and J ends, which lost 3 bases and 8 bases, there was a span of 17 bases. CDR3 in DNA: TGTGCCTGGAGCCCGGGAGACCCCGAGGACATTCAGTACTTC. Its protein product is CAWSPGDPEDIQYF.

This clonotype was recorded at least ten times. This chain uses TRBV12-3 or TRBV12-4 with TRBJ1-2; no clear D. V dropped 3 bases and J dropped 6 bases, with 11 bases sitting between them. This CDR3 spans 13 amino acids. The CDR3 nucleotides read TGTGCCAGCAGTTTCCGGGTAGGAGATGGCTACACCTTC. Translation: CASSFRVGDGYTF.

This clonotype was found a few times. V and J are TRBV5-1 and TRBJ1-1; weak D call: TRBD1 (5 bases). Per the germline V gene, CDR1 is SGHRS and CDR2 is YFSETQ. The germline V and J ends were trimmed by 5 bases and 8 bases, with 16 bases remaining between them. CDR3 length: 13 residues. CDR3 coding DNA: TGCGCCAGCAGGCAACGGGACGGCAGAGAAGCTTTCTTT. Amino acid sequence: CASRQRDGREAFF.

This clonotype turned up a few times. The J gene is TRBJ2-2, the V gene TRBV5-1, with TRBD1 identical over 9 bases. V lost 9 bases and J lost 0; bases outside the gene matches: 3. The germline gives CDR1 SGHRS, CDR2 YFSETQ. The CDR3 totals 14 residues. As DNA, the CDR3 is TGCGCCACGCGGGACAGGGCGAACACCGGGGAGCTGTTTTTT. Protein: CATRDRANTGELFF.

The V gene is TRBV9, the J gene TRBJ2-2; D may be TRBD1 or TRBD2 (5 bases each). The CDR3 contains 14 residues. The germline gives CDR1 SGDLS, CDR2 YYNGEE. Trimming removed 4 bases at V and 9 bases at J, with 16 bases between. CDR3 bases: TGTGCCAGCAGCCCCGGGCTCAGGGACCGGGAGCTGTTTTTT. This gives the protein CASSPGLRDRELFF. Filled out from reference TRBV9 and TRBJ2-2, the complete variable domain reads DSGVTQTPKHLITATGQRVTLRCSPRSGDLSVYWYQQSLDQGLQFLIQYYNGEERAKGNILERFSAQQFPDLHSELNLSSLELGDSALYFCASSPGLRDRELFFGEGSRLTVL.

The V call is TRBV7-7, the J call TRBJ2-5; perhaps TRBD2 as D (6 bases). The CDR3 has 15 amino acids. The germline V gene has CDR1 SSHAT and CDR2 FNYEAQ (reference sequence). V lost 5 bases, J lost 2 bases, and 15 bases lay in between. Here the CDR3 reads CASSPPGRRQETQYF. The CDR3 DNA follows: TGTGCCAGCAGCCCCCCGGGGAGGAGGCAAGAGACCCAGTACTTC. Complete variable domain (other parts from reference TRBV7-7 and TRBJ2-5): GAGVSQSPRYKVTKRGQDVTLRCDPISSHATLYWYQQALGQGPEFLTYFNYEAQPDKSGLPSDRFSAERPEGSISTLTIQRTEQRDSAMYRCASSPPGRRQETQYFGPGTRLLVL.

This clonotype was detected a few times. Here the CDR3 DNA reads TGTGCCAGCAGCTCGCTAGCGGTGGGAAGGTACGAGCAGTACTTC. This sequence encodes CASSSLAVGRYEQYF. The V call is TRBV28, the J call TRBJ2-7; 7 bases map to TRBD2. V was clipped by 6 bases and J by 4 bases; unmatched bases: 12. CDR1 and CDR2 (germline): MDHEN, SYDVKM. CDR3 length equals 15 residues.

This clonotype was detected only a few times. The rearrangement links TRBV20-1 to TRBJ2-5; 10 nucleotides align to TRBD2. The trim removed 6 bases at V and 2 bases at J, leaving 21 bases unmatched. The germline V gene encodes CDR1 DFQATT and CDR2 SNEGSKA (reference sequence). This CDR3 has 19 amino acids. CDR3 amino acids: CSATNLRAGGPSGQETQYF. CDR3 in DNA: TGCAGTGCCACCAACCTGCGAGCGGGGGGGCCCAGTGGGCAAGAGACCCAGTACTTC.

This clonotype was counted a few times. The chain employs TRBV7-9 and TRBJ2-7; 9 bases agree with TRBD1. The CDR3 sequence is 16 residues long. Germline values: CDR1 SEHNR, CDR2 FQNEAQ (reference sequence). Trimming took 1 base from V and 7 from J; bases not matched to a gene: 11. The CDR3 is CASSLEGTGLRGEQYV. Here the CDR3 DNA reads TGTGCCAGCAGCTTAGAAGGGACAGGGCTCCGGGGGGAGCAGTACGTC.

The chain joins TRBV6-5 to TRBJ2-5; weak D call: TRBD1 (6 bases). V was trimmed by 0 bases and J by 2 bases, leaving 10 bases between them. The CDR3 runs to 15 residues. Germline V gene sequence: CDR1 MNHEY, CDR2 SVGAGI. CDR3 sequence: CASSYSQGRQETQYF. DNA of the CDR3: TGTGCCAGCAGTTACTCCCAGGGGAGACAAGAGACCCAGTACTTC.

This clonotype has a handful of counts. V gene TRBV4-3 combines with J gene TRBJ1-3; D ambiguous. Germline CDR1 LGHNA, CDR2 YSLEER. The V end was cut by 5 bases, the J end by 4 bases, with 15 bases between. The CDR3 totals 15 residues. The CDR3: CASSSRGLYGNTIYF. DNA for the CDR3: TGCGCCAGCAGCTCTCGGGGATTGTACGGAAACACCATATATTTT.

In its sample, this clonotype was seen a few times. This chain's CDR3 is CASMGETNEKLFF. CDR3 DNA sequence: TGCGCCAGCATGGGAGAGACCAATGAAAAACTGTTTTTT. The rearrangement joins TRBV5-1 to TRBJ1-4, with D hard to call. CDR1 and CDR2 from the germline V gene are SGHRS and YFSETQ. The V gene lost 6 bases and the J gene lost 5 bases, with 11 bases spanning the gap. The CDR3 contains 13 residues.

J is TRBJ1-2 and V is TRBV6-1, with 7 bases fitting TRBD1. Germline CDR1 MNHNS, CDR2 SASEGT. The CDR3 is 15 residues long. After removal of 10 bases from V and 2 bases from J, the junction contained 13 bases not matched to a gene. The CDR3 spells CATRGRQGRNYGYTF. CDR3 coding DNA: TGTGCCACGCGGGGCAGACAGGGACGGAACTATGGCTACACCTTC.

In this sample, this clonotype turned up a few times. The chain joins TRBV7-6 to TRBJ2-4; tentatively, D is TRBD2 (5 bases). The V gene's germline CDR1 is SGHVS and CDR2 FNYEAQ. V lost 3 bases, J lost 0 bases, and 12 bases lay in between. This CDR3 has 16 amino acids. In DNA form, the CDR3 reads TGTGCCAGCAGCTTTGGTGTTCGGGGAGCCAAAAACATTCAGTACTTC. This translates into CASSFGVRGAKNIQYF.